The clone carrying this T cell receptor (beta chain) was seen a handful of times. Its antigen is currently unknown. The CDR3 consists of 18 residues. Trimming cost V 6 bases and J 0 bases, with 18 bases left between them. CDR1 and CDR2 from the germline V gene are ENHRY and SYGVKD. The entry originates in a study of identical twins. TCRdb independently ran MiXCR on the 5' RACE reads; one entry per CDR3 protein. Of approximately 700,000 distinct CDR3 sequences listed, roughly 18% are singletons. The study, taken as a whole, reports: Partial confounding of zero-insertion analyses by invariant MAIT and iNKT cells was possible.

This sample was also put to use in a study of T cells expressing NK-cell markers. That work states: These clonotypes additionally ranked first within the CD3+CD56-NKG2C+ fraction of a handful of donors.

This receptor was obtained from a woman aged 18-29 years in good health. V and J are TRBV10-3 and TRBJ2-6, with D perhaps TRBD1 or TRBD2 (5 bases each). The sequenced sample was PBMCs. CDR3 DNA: TGTGCCATCAGCCTGTCCGGGGCCGAGAGCTCTGGGGCCAACGTCCTGACTTTC. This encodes CAISLSGAESSGANVLTF.